The T cell receptor (beta chain) under discussion was sequenced for a study of OX40 agonist ivuxolimab in advanced cancers. Across the study: Among those enrolled, mean age was 60 years (range about 23 to 85) and about 81% were male. Eligibility admitted prior anti-PD-1, anti-PD-L1 or anti-CTLA-4 therapy; 35% to 40% had some. Whole-study findings and limits: Partly responding patients at 0.1-3.0 mg/kg showed some of the smallest clonal expansion. The CD4+ and CD8+ T cells in the blood had expanded clonally by week 6 at 0.1 to 3.0 mg/kg.

V was shortened by 5 bases and J by 4 bases, with 12 bases between the two germline ends. Germline V gene sequence: CDR1 SGHVS, CDR2 FNYEAQ. The CDR3 is made up of 14 amino acids. Comments on this clone: What it binds is not known.

Profiling relied on immunoSEQ multiplex PCR, and the TCRdb table lists in-frame clones only, not all of them. The sample holds fewer than 30,000 clones, about four fifths seen once. This chain joins TRBV7-6 and TRBJ1-3; D is uncertain. This clonotype was obtained from an adult with an advanced solid tumor such as melanoma, head and neck, liver or kidney cancer. The sample was CD4+ or CD8+ T cells sorted from blood, taken in a trial of the OX40 agonist ivuxolimab. CDR3 DNA sequence: TGTGCCAGCAGCGCTCCGGGCTACGGAAACACCATATATTTT. It specifies CASSAPGYGNTIYF.